These T cell receptor beta chains were read from a single sample in a study of T cell changes during pregnancy in multiple sclerosis. Method: immunoSEQ multiplex PCR; TCRdb's copy keeps in-frame clones and lacks some. The table has tens of thousands of clones, approximately 92% seen once. Here the sequenced sample was CD4+ T cells from peripheral blood mononuclear cells, taken in the third trimester of pregnancy. Source of these receptors: a female donor with multiple sclerosis, enrolled in a pregnancy study. Each CDR3 is given with its conserved first and last residue. A D gene is named only where the DNA matches it firmly. Clone size is shown for a subset of rows, as once, few, many or a class of expanded clone.

D	size	length	V	J	DNA	CDR3
TRBD2	-	19	TRBV27	TRBJ2-1	TGTGCCAGCAGTGGTGTAACATTGTGGGGACTAGCGGGAGGAGATGAGCAGTTCTTC	CASSGVTLWGLAGGDEQFF
TRBD2	-	19	TRBV29-1	TRBJ2-7	TGCAGCGTTGAAGTCGCCAGGCTAGCGGGAGGGCCGGTATCCTACGAGCAGTACTTC	CSVEVARLAGGPVSYEQYF
-	-	18	TRBV19	TRBJ2-1	TGTGCCAGTAACGGGGTCGGGTGGGACTCAAACTCCTACAATGAGCAGTTCTTC	CASNGVGWDSNSYNEQFF
TRBD1	-	14	TRBV19	TRBJ1-2	TGTGCCAGTAGTATTGGGGACAGGGTTTATGGCTACACCTTC	CASSIGDRVYGYTF
TRBD2	-	17	TRBV9	TRBJ2-2	TGTGCCAGCAGCGTAGGTAATAGCGGGGATACGACCGGGGAGCTGTTTTTT	CASSVGNSGDTTGELFF
-	-	16	TRBV6-6	TRBJ1-1	TGTGCCAGCCAGAAGTGGCGGGGGCGGGGGAACACTGAAGCTTTCTTT	CASQKWRGRGNTEAFF
TRBD1	-	12	TRBV10-1	TRBJ1-1	TGCGCCACCCCGGACAGGGAGAGTGAAGCTTTCTTT	CATPDRESEAFF
-	-	15	TRBV5-6	TRBJ1-4	TGTGCCAGCAGCTTTGCGGTCCAACGGGATGAAAAACTGTTTTTT	CASSFAVQRDEKLFF
TRBD2	-	17	TRBV7-3	TRBJ2-1	TGTGCCAGCAGCTCCTCCAAAAGCGGGAGGGGAAGGAATGAGCAGTTCTTC	CASSSSKSGRGRNEQFF
-	once	10	TRBV25-1	TRBJ2-7	TGTGCCAGCAGTGACCGGGAGCAGTACTTC	CASSDREQYF
-	-	13	TRBV5-1	TRBJ2-1	TGCGCCAGCAGCTTGGTCCTAGCTGGTGAGCAGTTCTTC	CASSLVLAGEQFF
TRBD2	-	14	TRBV5-8	TRBJ2-3	TGTGCCAGCAGCTCGGGACTAGCGGGGCGCGCGCAGTATTTT	CASSSGLAGRAQYF
TRBD2	once	14	TRBV6-1	TRBJ2-2	TGTGCCAGCAGCGGTCTAGCGGGAGGAGGGGAGCTGTTTTTT	CASSGLAGGGELFF
TRBD2	-	16	TRBV28	TRBJ2-7	TGTGCCAGCAGTACTATTGAGGCTAGCGGGGCCTACGAGCAGTACTTC	CASSTIEASGAYEQYF
TRBD2	-	14	TRBV4-1	TRBJ2-7	TGCGCCAGCAGCCATCTAGCGGGAATCTACGAGCAGTACTTC	CASSHLAGIYEQYF
-	-	16	TRBV6-5	TRBJ2-2	TGTGCCAGCAGTTATCGAGAGTTTAGCGGCGCCGGGGAGCTGTTTTTT	CASSYREFSGAGELFF
TRBD1	-	15	TRBV27	TRBJ2-2	TGTGCCAGCAAACTTACAGGGGGCAACACCGGGGAGCTGTTTTTT	CASKLTGGNTGELFF
TRBD2	once	18	TRBV28	TRBJ2-3	TGTGCCAGCAGGCCCGGGACTAGCGGGGGAATCCGCACAGATACGCAGTATTTT	CASRPGTSGGIRTDTQYF
-	few	14	TRBV30	TRBJ2-2	TGTGCCTGGTCATCCGGGACATACACCGGGGAGCTGTTTTTT	CAWSSGTYTGELFF
-	few	15	TRBV2	TRBJ2-7	TGTGCCAGCAGAATAAGCGGAGGGCCTCACCCCGAGCAGTACTTC	CASRISGGPHPEQYF
-	-	14	TRBV6-5	TRBJ2-3	TGTGCCAGCAGGTATAGCGGACGCACAGATACGCAGTATTTT	CASRYSGRTDTQYF
TRBD1	few	16	TRBV27	TRBJ1-1	TGTGCCAGCAGTTTATACAGGGGGCTCATGAACACTGAAGCTTTCTTT	CASSLYRGLMNTEAFF
TRBD1	-	16	TRBV28	TRBJ2-3	TGTGCCAGCAGTTTAAGTGTAGGGGGCGGGACAGATACGCAGTATTTT	CASSLSVGGGTDTQYF
TRBD2	-	15	TRBV29-1	TRBJ2-3	TGCAGCACTCGGGGGGTAGCGGGAGGCACAGATACGCAGTATTTT	CSTRGVAGGTDTQYF
-	-	17	TRBV7-3	TRBJ2-1	TGTGCCAGCAGCTTAATCGGCGGGTCGAGCTCCTACAATGAGCAGTTCTTC	CASSLIGGSSSYNEQFF
TRBD2	-	15	TRBV6-4	TRBJ2-7	TGTGCCAGCAGTCCGGGGGGAGCGGGTACCTACGAGCAGTACTTC	CASSPGGAGTYEQYF
TRBD2	-	16	TRBV7-8	TRBJ2-3	TGTGCCAGCAGCCAGGGACTAGCGGGAGGTCCAGATACGCAGTATTTT	CASSQGLAGGPDTQYF
TRBD1	-	13	TRBV10-3	TRBJ2-3	TGTGCCATCGGGACAGGGTACACAGATACGCAGTATTTT	CAIGTGYTDTQYF
-	-	10	TRBV19	TRBJ1-4	TGTGCCACTAGACGGGAAAAACTGTTTTTT	CATRREKLFF
TRBD2	-	17	TRBV7-3	TRBJ2-3	TGTGCCAGCAGCTTAACGTTCCTAGCGGGAGGCACAGATACGCAGTATTTT	CASSLTFLAGGTDTQYF
TRBD1	-	15	TRBV7-2	TRBJ2-5	TGTGCCAGCAGCCCCGGACAGGGCCTAGAAGCGACCCAGTACTTC	CASSPGQGLEATQYF
-	-	13	TRBV7-2	TRBJ2-3	TGTGCCAGCAGCTTAGCGCAGGGCCCCCCGCAGTATTTT	CASSLAQGPPQYF
-	once	18	TRBV12-2	TRBJ2-1	TGTGCAAGTCGCTTCACGTCTTCCTGGACAGGGTCCTACAATGAGCAGTTCTTC	CASRFTSSWTGSYNEQFF
TRBD2	-	15	TRBV4-1	TRBJ2-1	TGCGCCAGCAGCCATGGGACTAGCGGGATCGATGAGCAGTTCTTC	CASSHGTSGIDEQFF
TRBD1	-	15	TRBV5-6	TRBJ2-7	TGTGCCAGCAGCTCGGTGATGGGACAGGGGAACGAGCAGTACTTC	CASSSVMGQGNEQYF
TRBD2	-	14	TRBV2	TRBJ2-1	TGTGCCAAACGCCGGGGACTAACTTACAATGAGCAGTTCTTC	CAKRRGLTYNEQFF
TRBD1	-	14	TRBV10-1	TRBJ2-7	TGCGCCAGCAGTCGACAGGGTAATGCCGACGAGCAGTACTTC	CASSRQGNADEQYF
TRBD1	-	13	TRBV28	TRBJ1-2	TGTGCCAGCAGGAAGTTCGACAGGGGTGGCTACACCTTC	CASRKFDRGGYTF
-	-	12	TRBV28	TRBJ2-7	TGTGCCAGCAGTTACGACAGGTACGAGCAGTACTTC	CASSYDRYEQYF
-	-	14	TRBV5-6	TRBJ2-2	TGTGCCAGCGGCACGGACATGAACACCGGGGAGCTGTTTTTT	CASGTDMNTGELFF
-	-	14	TRBV7-9	TRBJ2-3	TGTGCCAGCAGCTCCCGAGGCAGCACAGATACGCAGTATTTT	CASSSRGSTDTQYF
-	-	14	TRBV7-2	TRBJ1-4	TGTGCCAGCAGCTATGACAGCCTTAATGAAAAACTGTTTTTT	CASSYDSLNEKLFF
TRBD2	-	13	TRBV27	TRBJ2-1	TGTGCCACCAGGCGGAGCGGGAGAAATGAGCAGTTCTTC	CATRRSGRNEQFF
TRBD1	-	15	TRBV7-2	TRBJ2-1	TGTGCCAGCAGCCAATTTTCGACAGGGTACAATGAGCAGTTCTTC	CASSQFSTGYNEQFF
TRBD1	-	15	TRBV5-4	TRBJ1-1	TGTGCCAGCAGCAGGGGACAGATCATGAACACTGAAGCTTTCTTT	CASSRGQIMNTEAFF
-	few	15	TRBV5-1	TRBJ2-7	TGCGCCAGCAGCTTGGAAGTCGGGAGTTCCTACGAGCAGTACTTC	CASSLEVGSSYEQYF
-	-	13	TRBV2	TRBJ2-2	TGTGCCAGCAGGCGGGATTTGACCGGGGAGCTGTTTTTT	CASRRDLTGELFF
TRBD2	-	14	TRBV29-1	TRBJ2-2	TGCAGCGTTGAGCGGGGGGTGGACACCGGGGAGCTGTTTTTT	CSVERGVDTGELFF
TRBD1	-	17	TRBV14	TRBJ2-1	TGTGCCAGCAGCCAAGAGGGGACAGGTTTGTCCTACAATGAGCAGTTCTTC	CASSQEGTGLSYNEQFF
-	-	16	TRBV5-6	TRBJ1-3	TGTGCCAGCAGCTTGGCCGTCAAGAGCTCTGGAAACACCATATATTTT	CASSLAVKSSGNTIYF
TRBD1	-	18	TRBV5-1	TRBJ1-2	TGCGCCAGCAGCCTAATACCCCCTATACAGGGGTCGGGCTATGGCTACACCTTC	CASSLIPPIQGSGYGYTF
TRBD2	-	13	TRBV6-5	TRBJ2-7	TGTGCCAGCAGGATAGCGGGAGTGGGCGAGCAGTACTTC	CASRIAGVGEQYF
-	-	15	TRBV2	TRBJ1-5	TGTGCCAGCAGTGAACGTGTAGTGGGGGCACAGCCCCAGCATTTT	CASSERVVGAQPQHF
-	-	14	TRBV4-1	TRBJ2-5	TGCGCCAGCAGCCAAAGGCAGTCCGGGGAGACCCAGTACTTC	CASSQRQSGETQYF